The 32 T cell receptor beta chains listed next were all sequenced from one sample in a study of T cells in localized non-small cell lung cancer. Generated by immunoSEQ multiplex PCR, the TCRdb table keeps only in-frame clones and is missing some. This table has about 60,000 clones, roughly 90% appearing once. This specimen consisted of peripheral blood, obtained before any cancer treatment. These receptors were taken from a woman aged 40-69 years with stage I lung adenocarcinoma.

This clone was observed once. The chain links TRBV2 to TRBJ2-2; D ambiguous. V was cut by 3 bases and J by 4 bases, with 9 bases left in between. Germline CDR1 reads SNHLY; CDR2 reads FYNNEI. The CDR3 consists of 14 residues. The CDR3 is CASSEDGRTGELFF. In nucleotides, the CDR3 is TGTGCCAGCAGTGAGGACGGGCGCACCGGGGAGCTGTTTTTT.

V usage is TRBV7-9 and J usage is TRBJ1-1; 8 positions match TRBD1. Looked up from germline, CDR1 is SEHNR and CDR2 is FQNEAQ (reference sequence). J was trimmed by 6 bases and V by 4 bases; bases with no gene match: 4. This CDR3 is built from 13 residues. CDR3 nucleotides: TGTGCCAGCAGCTCCCAACAGGGGGCTGAAGCTTTCTTT. Translation gives CASSSQQGAEAFF. The variable domain in full, completed from reference TRBV7-9 and TRBJ1-1, reads DTGVSQNPRHKITKRGQNVTFRCDPISEHNRLYWYRQTLGQGPEFLTYFQNEAQLEKSRLLSDRFSAERPKGSFSTLEIQRTEQGDSAMYLCASSSQQGAEAFFGQGTRLTVV.

V usage is TRBV2 and J usage is TRBJ2-3, with D perhaps matching TRBD1 (6 bases). The CDR3 loop spans 14 amino acids. CDR1 is SNHLY, CDR2 FYNNEI, per germline. V dropped 6 bases and J dropped 0 bases, with 10 bases sitting between them. CDR3 bases: TGTGCCAGCAGAGCAGGGGTTAGCACAGATACGCAGTATTTT. Protein: CASRAGVSTDTQYF.

This sequence joins TRBV5-1 and TRBJ1-1, with D possibly being TRBD1 (5 bases). Germline lookup yields CDR1 SGHRS and CDR2 YFSETQ. The V end was cut by 2 bases, the J end by 4 bases, with 18 bases between. The length of the CDR3 is 16 residues. CDR3: CASSFSERDGRTEAFF. The DNA of the CDR3 is TGCGCCAGCAGCTTTAGTGAAAGGGACGGCCGCACTGAAGCTTTCTTT.

The chain joins TRBV9 to TRBJ1-4, with TRBD1 as a possible D gene (5 bases). Trimming removed 0 bases at V and 0 bases at J, with 9 bases between. The CDR3 totals 16 residues. Per the germline V gene, CDR1 is SGDLS and CDR2 is YYNGEE. CDR3 DNA sequence: TGTGCCAGCAGCGTAGGGCGGGGGGCAACTAATGAAAAACTGTTTTTT. Translating it yields CASSVGRGATNEKLFF.

This clone was counted once. The rearrangement links TRBV7-2 to TRBJ2-7; 9 bases map to TRBD2. CDR1 is SGHTA and CDR2 is FQGNSA in the germline V gene. This CDR3 has 17 amino acids. The junction had 16 bases not matched to a gene; V was cut back by 4 bases and J by 6 bases. CDR3 amino acids: CASSSRGVAGAGLEQYF. As DNA, the CDR3 is TGTGCCAGCAGCTCTAGGGGGGTAGCGGGAGCAGGGCTCGAGCAGTACTTC.

The chain carries TRBV4-1 and TRBJ1-1; D not resolved. The CDR3 runs 17 residues. The germline V and J ends were trimmed by 1 base and 2 bases, with 17 bases remaining between them. Germline CDR1 and CDR2: MGHRA and YSYEKL. The CDR3 DNA reads TGCGCCAGCAGCCAAGGGGCCTATTCGGAGCGAAACACTGAAGCTTTCTTT. Its translation is CASSQGAYSERNTEAFF.

This chain connects TRBV12-5 to TRBJ1-1, with D tentatively TRBD1 (5 bases). V was pared by 5 bases and J by 4 bases, with 11 bases between. Germline CDR1 is LGHNT and CDR2 is FRNRAP. The CDR3 sequence is 13 residues long. Here the CDR3 reads CASGAQEGTEAFF. CDR3 in DNA: TGTGCTAGTGGTGCACAGGAAGGCACTGAAGCTTTCTTT.

The chain is built from TRBV18 and TRBJ2-1; D possibly corresponds to TRBD2 (6 bases). V gave up 0 bases and J gave up 0 bases, with 9 bases separating them. Germline-derived CDR1 and CDR2 are KGHSH and LQKENI. The CDR3 loop spans 16 amino acids. In nucleotides, the CDR3 is TGTGCCAGCTCACCACCGGGCGGGGACTCCTACAATGAGCAGTTCTTC. Translation gives CASSPPGGDSYNEQFF.

The CDR3 DNA reads TGTGCCAGCAGTGACGGAAATCAGCCCCAGCATTTT. Protein: CASSDGNQPQHF. The J gene is TRBJ1-5, the V gene TRBV7-6, with D unclear. Germline assignment: CDR1 SGHVS and CDR2 FNYEAQ. This CDR3 is built from 12 residues. V lost 6 bases to trimming and J lost 4 bases, with 7 bases between them. The full variable domain, completed using reference TRBV7-6 and TRBJ1-5, is GAGVSQSPRYKVTKRGQDVALRCDPISGHVSLYWYRQALGQGPEFLTYFNYEAQQDKSGLPNDRFSAERPEGSISTLTIQRTEQRDSAMYRCASSDGNQPQHFGDGTRLSIL.

The rearrangement links TRBV6-5 to TRBJ1-2, with D possibly matching TRBD1 (5 bases). The CDR3 spans 14 residues. From germline, CDR1 is MNHEY and CDR2 SVGAGI. Trimming left V 8 bases short and J 0 bases short, with 13 bases between. CDR3 sequence (DNA): TGTGCCAGCCGTCCGGGGGAGGCTAACTATGGCTACACCTTC. Translating it yields CASRPGEANYGYTF.

The chain employs TRBV20-1 and TRBJ1-2; a weak D match, TRBD1 (6 bases). This CDR3 contains 11 residues. CDR1 is DFQATT and CDR2 is SNEGSKA in the germline V gene (reference sequence). Deletions cut 8 bases from V and 1 base from J, with 8 bases between. CDR3 sequence reads: CSRQVNYGYTF. The CDR3 DNA is TGCAGTAGACAGGTTAACTATGGCTACACCTTC.

The V call is TRBV27, the J call TRBJ2-7, with 9 bases identical to TRBD2. Trimming removed 2 bases from V and 2 bases from J; junction bases left unmatched: 10. Germline CDR1 and CDR2: MNHEY and SMNVEV (reference sequence). This CDR3 is built from 17 residues. CDR3 coding DNA: TGTGCCAGCAGTTTACTGGGGAGTAGCGGGAGTCCCTACGAGCAGTACTTC. Protein product: CASSLLGSSGSPYEQYF.

This chain links TRBV6-1 with TRBJ2-7; TRBD2 matches at 10 bases. V lost 4 bases, J lost 2 bases, and 2 bases stayed unmatched. Germline-derived CDR1 and CDR2 are MNHNS and SASEGT. The CDR3 consists of 14 residues. The CDR3 region has the DNA TGTGCCAGCAGTGGGACTAGCGGAGCCTACGAGCAGTACTTC. The encoded protein is CASSGTSGAYEQYF.

This chain uses TRBV6-5 with TRBJ1-2; D is uncertain. The germline CDR1 and CDR2 sequences are MNHEY and SVGAGI. The CDR3 has 13 residues. Trimming removed 7 bases at V and 4 bases at J, with 13 bases between. The CDR3 DNA is TGTGCCAGCAAACACGGAGATCTCTATGGCTACACCTTC. Its translation: CASKHGDLYGYTF.

The chain links TRBV7-9 to TRBJ2-2; D possibly uses TRBD1 or TRBD2 (5 bases each). CDR1 is SEHNR, CDR2 FQNEAQ, per germline (reference sequence). This CDR3 region has 16 residues. Deletions cut 1 base from V and 0 bases from J, with 9 bases between. The CDR3 loop reads CASSLVSGPNTGELFF. The CDR3, as DNA: TGTGCCAGCAGCTTAGTTTCGGGGCCGAACACCGGGGAGCTGTTTTTT.

Written as DNA, the CDR3 is TGTGCCAGCAGCGCCGCGTCGTGGGGCACCGGGGAGCTGTTTTTT. Protein product: CASSAASWGTGELFF. V and J are TRBV9 and TRBJ2-2; D is unclear. The germline V and J ends were trimmed by 3 bases and 4 bases, with 13 bases remaining between them. Germline lookup yields CDR1 SGDLS and CDR2 YYNGEE. This CDR3 has 15 amino acids.

V and J are TRBV30 and TRBJ2-2, with 10 bases identical to TRBD2. The CDR3 length is 14 residues. Germline V lookup: CDR1 GTSNPN, CDR2 SVGIG (reference sequence). Germline trimming cut 6 bases from V and 2 bases from J; bases unmatched to any gene: 3. The CDR3 region is CACLAGANTGELFF. In DNA, the CDR3 is TGTGCCTGCCTAGCGGGAGCCAACACCGGGGAGCTGTTTTTT.

The V and J genes are TRBV5-1 and TRBJ2-7; TRBD1 matches 7 bases. The V and J ends lost 5 bases and 0 bases, in that order; junction bases with no gene match: 11. The CDR3 has 16 amino acids. Germline CDR1 SGHRS, CDR2 YFSETQ. CDR3 loop: CASRWADRPHSYEQYF. For the CDR3, the DNA is TGCGCCAGCAGATGGGCGGACAGGCCCCACTCCTACGAGCAGTACTTC.

V gene TRBV6-1 combines with J gene TRBJ1-1; D not certain. V shed 2 bases and J shed 0 bases, with 16 bases lying between them. The CDR3 covers 17 residues. From germline, CDR1 is MNHNS and CDR2 SASEGT. CDR3 sequence (DNA): TGTGCCAGCAGTGAATTGCCACCTACCCTCATGAACACTGAAGCTTTCTTT. Amino acids: CASSELPPTLMNTEAFF.

The chain combines TRBV30 with TRBJ2-7; the D is unclear. V shed 1 base and J shed 3 bases, with 4 bases lying between them. The CDR3 totals 11 residues. Per the germline V gene, CDR1 is GTSNPN and CDR2 is SVGIG (reference sequence). CDR3 protein: CAWSGGYEQYF. CDR3 nucleotide sequence: TGTGCCTGGAGTGGTGGCTACGAGCAGTACTTC.

The chain couples TRBV6-1 to TRBJ2-5; D unclear. Trimming left V 5 bases short and J 5 bases short, with 12 bases between. The V gene's germline CDR1 is MNHNS and CDR2 SASEGT. CDR3 length equals 13 residues. The CDR3: CASSQRARETQYF. As DNA, the CDR3 is TGTGCCAGCAGTCAACGGGCGCGCGAGACCCAGTACTTC.

The rearrangement joins TRBV5-6 to TRBJ1-2; D not resolved. With 3 bases removed from V and 8 bases from J, the gap between germline ends came to 20 bases. CDR3 length equals 15 residues. The germline gives CDR1 SGHDT, CDR2 YYEEEE. The CDR3 coding sequence is TGTGCCAGCAGCTCCGTTGATCTTAGACTAGGGGGCTACACCTTC. This codes for CASSSVDLRLGGYTF.

In DNA form, the CDR3 reads TGTGCCAGCAGTTTAAAAACAGGGGGCTCTGGCTACACCTTC. This gives the protein CASSLKTGGSGYTF. The V call is TRBV7-2, the J call TRBJ1-2; TRBD1 matches 9 bases. The J segment lost 7 bases and the V segment lost 6 bases, leaving 9 bases of the junction unmatched. The germline gives CDR1 SGHTA, CDR2 FQGNSA. The CDR3 length is 14 residues.

Only one count was recorded for this clone. The CDR3: CASRPQGAGEAFF. The CDR3 DNA follows: TGTGCCAGCAGGCCTCAGGGAGCTGGTGAAGCTTTCTTT. This chain links TRBV2 with TRBJ1-1; D might be TRBD1 (5 bases). CDR1 is SNHLY, CDR2 FYNNEI, per germline. Deletions cut 6 bases from V and 7 bases from J, with 15 bases between. CDR3 length equals 13 residues.

V and J are TRBV18 and TRBJ1-1; weak D call: TRBD1 (5 bases). The V gene lost 6 bases and the J gene lost 4 bases, with 15 bases spanning the gap. Germline loops: CDR1 KGHSH, CDR2 LQKENI. This CDR3 has 14 residues. The CDR3: CASSPEGMGTEAFF. CDR3 bases: TGTGCCAGCTCTCCTGAGGGGATGGGCACTGAAGCTTTCTTT. The whole variable domain, remainder taken from reference TRBV18 and TRBJ1-1, is NAGVMQNPRHLVRRRGQEARLRCSPMKGHSHVYWYRQLPEEGLKFMVYLQKENIIDESGMPKERFSAEFPKEGPSILRIQQVVRGDSAAYFCASSPEGMGTEAFFGQGTRLTVV.

This clone was seen only once. The chain uses TRBV11-2 and TRBJ2-5; 14 bases fit TRBD2. V was pared by 5 bases and J by 2 bases, with 10 bases of the junction left unmatched. This CDR3 spans 18 amino acids. Germline V gene data show CDR1 as SGHAT and CDR2 as FQNNGV. The CDR3 reads CASSLMTSGRASQETQYF. The CDR3, as DNA: TGTGCCAGCAGCCTCATGACTAGCGGGAGGGCCTCGCAAGAGACCCAGTACTTC.

The rearrangement uses TRBV5-5 and TRBJ1-2, with D tentatively TRBD1 (6 bases). Germline-derived CDR1 and CDR2 are SGHKS and YYEKEE (reference sequence). The CDR3 extends over 13 amino acids. Trimming took 0 bases from V and 5 from J, leaving 8 bases between them. CDR3 residues: CASSLDREYGYTF. The CDR3 bases are TGTGCCAGCAGCTTGGACAGGGAATATGGCTACACCTTC.

The genes are TRBV6-5 and TRBJ1-2, with 9 bases aligning to TRBD1. Germline lookup yields CDR1 MNHEY and CDR2 SVGAGI. The CDR3 totals 15 residues. The V segment lost 2 bases and the J segment 3 bases; nucleotides outside the gene matches: 4. CDR3 residues: CASSYLTGGDYGYTF. The CDR3 nucleotides read TGTGCCAGCAGTTACCTAACAGGGGGCGACTATGGCTACACCTTC.

The V call is TRBV5-6, the J call TRBJ1-2; D gene uncertain. This CDR3 contains 12 residues. Trimming took 4 bases from V and 2 from J, leaving 6 bases between them. The germline V gene has CDR1 SGHDT and CDR2 YYEEEE. This CDR3 is CASSPGNYGYTF. CDR3 DNA sequence: TGTGCCAGCAGCCCGGGAAACTATGGCTACACCTTC.

CDR3 protein: CASSAGQPEKLFF. CDR3 nucleotide sequence: TGTGCCAGCAGCGCGGGACAGCCGGAAAAACTGTTTTTT. The V gene is TRBV9, the J gene TRBJ1-4, with TRBD1 identical over 7 bases. Trimming cost V 3 bases and J 8 bases; bases outside gene matches: 4. The CDR3 runs 13 residues. The germline CDR1 and CDR2 sequences are SGDLS and YYNGEE.

This rearrangement joins TRBV19 to TRBJ2-5, with unresolved D. V shed 3 bases and J shed 6 bases, with 14 bases lying between them. Germline V gene lookup returns CDR1 LNHDA and CDR2 SQIVND (reference sequence). The length of the CDR3 is 14 residues. The CDR3 is CASSILKGSKTQYF. CDR3 nucleotide sequence: TGTGCCAGTAGTATTCTAAAGGGAAGTAAGACCCAGTACTTC.